A selection of T cell receptor beta chains follows, all from one sample in a study of T cell responses to AZD1222 COVID-19 vaccine. The repertoire was sequenced with immunoSEQ multiplex PCR; TCRdb's copy has only in-frame clones and lacks some. The sample records over 100,000 clones, nearly 90% being singletons. Source: peripheral blood, taken on day 0 of AZD1222 vaccination. Every receptor here comes from an adult in good health. Both conserved end residues are part of each CDR3. The order of the fields is V gene, D gene, clone size, J gene, CDR3 length, CDR3 protein, CDR3 DNA. The D gene is left open where the match is weak. Clone size, where shown, is once, few, many, or a class for clones that have expanded.

v_gene: TRBV7-2
d_gene: NA
abundance: NA
j_gene: TRBJ2-6
len: 15
CDR3aa: CASSLVRGGANVLTF
CDR3nt: TGTGCCAGCAGCTTAGTGAGGGGCGGGGCCAACGTCCTGACTTTC

v_gene: TRBV5-1
d_gene: NA
abundance: NA
j_gene: TRBJ1-6
len: 15
CDR3aa: CASSLAARVDSPLHF
CDR3nt: TGCGCCAGCAGCTTGGCGGCCAGGGTGGATTCACCCCTCCACTTT

v_gene: TRBV10-3
d_gene: TRBD1
abundance: NA
j_gene: TRBJ1-1
len: 15
CDR3aa: CAISVKGAGNTEAFF
CDR3nt: TGTGCCATCAGTGTGAAGGGGGCAGGGAACACTGAAGCTTTCTTT

v_gene: TRBV20-1
d_gene: NA
abundance: NA
j_gene: TRBJ1-2
len: 15
CDR3aa: CSASAPASSNYGYTF
CDR3nt: TGCAGTGCCAGTGCCCCGGCGAGTTCTAACTATGGCTACACCTTC

v_gene: TRBV19
d_gene: NA
abundance: NA
j_gene: TRBJ2-3
len: 13
CDR3aa: CASRFRGTDTQYF
CDR3nt: TGTGCCAGTAGGTTCCGGGGAACAGATACGCAGTATTTT

v_gene: TRBV11-1
d_gene: TRBD1
abundance: NA
j_gene: TRBJ2-3
len: 16
CDR3aa: CASSFSGQGITDTQYF
CDR3nt: TGTGCCAGCAGCTTTTCGGGACAGGGCATAACAGATACGCAGTATTTT

v_gene: TRBV5-1
d_gene: NA
abundance: few
j_gene: TRBJ1-6
len: 14
CDR3aa: CASSLTGFNSPLHF
CDR3nt: TGCGCCAGCAGCTTGACAGGGTTTAATTCACCCCTCCACTTT

v_gene: TRBV11-2
d_gene: TRBD2
abundance: once
j_gene: TRBJ2-3
len: 20
CDR3aa: CASSLDMGLAGATSTDTQYF
CDR3nt: TGTGCCAGCAGCTTAGACATGGGACTAGCGGGGGCTACTAGCACAGATACGCAGTATTTT

v_gene: TRBV18
d_gene: NA
abundance: NA
j_gene: TRBJ2-1
len: 15
CDR3aa: CASSPAGALINEQFF
CDR3nt: TGTGCCAGCTCACCAGCAGGGGCGCTAATCAATGAGCAGTTCTTC

v_gene: TRBV6-2/TRBV6-3
d_gene: NA
abundance: NA
j_gene: TRBJ2-1
len: 15
CDR3aa: CASSYAIEAGNEQFF
CDR3nt: TGTGCCAGCAGTTACGCCATAGAGGCGGGCAATGAGCAGTTCTTC

v_gene: TRBV5-1
d_gene: NA
abundance: NA
j_gene: TRBJ2-6
len: 14
CDR3aa: CASSSNSGANVLTF
CDR3nt: TGCGCCAGCAGCTCTAATTCTGGGGCCAACGTCCTGACTTTC

v_gene: TRBV28
d_gene: NA
abundance: NA
j_gene: TRBJ1-2
len: 16
CDR3aa: CASSTTAGPLLNGYTF
CDR3nt: TGTGCCAGCAGTACGACAGCGGGCCCCCTTCTCAATGGCTACACCTTC

v_gene: TRBV27
d_gene: TRBD2
abundance: NA
j_gene: TRBJ2-2
len: 19
CDR3aa: CASSFRETSGRKNTGELFF
CDR3nt: TGTGCCAGCAGTTTTAGGGAGACTAGCGGGAGGAAAAACACCGGGGAGCTGTTTTTT

v_gene: TRBV6-5
d_gene: NA
abundance: once
j_gene: TRBJ1-1
len: 16
CDR3aa: CASSYSVWGLNTEAFF
CDR3nt: TGTGCCAGCAGTTACTCGGTGTGGGGCCTGAACACTGAAGCTTTCTTT

v_gene: TRBV3-1/TRBV3-2
d_gene: NA
abundance: NA
j_gene: TRBJ2-1
len: 15
CDR3aa: CASSQDPRGHNEQFF
CDR3nt: TGTGCCAGCAGCCAAGATCCACGGGGTCACAATGAGCAGTTCTTC

v_gene: TRBV4-2
d_gene: NA
abundance: NA
j_gene: TRBJ2-7
len: 14
CDR3aa: CASSQDDRLSGQYF
CDR3nt: TGTGCCAGCAGCCAAGATGACAGGCTGAGCGGGCAGTACTTC